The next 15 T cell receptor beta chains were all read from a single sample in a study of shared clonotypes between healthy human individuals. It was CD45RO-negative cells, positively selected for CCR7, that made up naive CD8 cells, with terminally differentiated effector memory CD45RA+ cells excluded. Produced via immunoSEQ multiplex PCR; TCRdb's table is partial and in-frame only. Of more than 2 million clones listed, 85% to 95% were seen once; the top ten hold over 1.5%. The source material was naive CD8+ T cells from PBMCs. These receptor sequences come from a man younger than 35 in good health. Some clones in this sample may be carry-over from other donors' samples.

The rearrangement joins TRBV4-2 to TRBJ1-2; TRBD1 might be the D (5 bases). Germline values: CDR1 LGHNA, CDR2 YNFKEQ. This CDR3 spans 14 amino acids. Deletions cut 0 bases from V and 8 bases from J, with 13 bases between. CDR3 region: CASSQDKGVEGYTF. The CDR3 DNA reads TGTGCCAGCAGCCAAGATAAAGGGGTGGAGGGCTACACCTTC.

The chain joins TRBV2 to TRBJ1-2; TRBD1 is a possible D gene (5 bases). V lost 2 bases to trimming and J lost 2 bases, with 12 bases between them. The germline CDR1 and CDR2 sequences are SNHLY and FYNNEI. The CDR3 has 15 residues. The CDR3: CASSESVGANYGYTF. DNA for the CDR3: TGTGCCAGCAGTGAAAGTGTAGGGGCCAACTATGGCTACACCTTC.

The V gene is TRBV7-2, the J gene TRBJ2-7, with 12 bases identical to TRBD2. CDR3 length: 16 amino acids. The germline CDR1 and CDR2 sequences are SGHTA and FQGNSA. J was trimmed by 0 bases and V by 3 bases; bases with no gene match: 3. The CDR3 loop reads CASSLGLAGLSYEQYF. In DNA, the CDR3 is TGTGCCAGCAGCTTGGGACTAGCGGGCCTCTCCTACGAGCAGTACTTC. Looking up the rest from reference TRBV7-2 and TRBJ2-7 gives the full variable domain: GAGVSQSPSNKVTEKGKDVELRCDPISGHTALYWYRQSLGQGLEFLIYFQGNSAPDKSGLPSDRFSAERTGGSVSTLTIQRTQQEDSAVYLCASSLGLAGLSYEQYFGPGTRLTVT.

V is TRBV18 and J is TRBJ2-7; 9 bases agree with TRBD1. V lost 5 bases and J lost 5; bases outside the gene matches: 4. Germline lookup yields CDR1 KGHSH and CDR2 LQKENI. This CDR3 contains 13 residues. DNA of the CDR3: TGTGCCAGCTCAGATAACAGGGGGCACGAGCAGTACTTC. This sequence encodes CASSDNRGHEQYF.

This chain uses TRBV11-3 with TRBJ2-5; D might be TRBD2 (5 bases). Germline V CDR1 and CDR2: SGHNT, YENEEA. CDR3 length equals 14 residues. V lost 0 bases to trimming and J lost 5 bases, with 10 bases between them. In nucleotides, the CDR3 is TGTGCCAGCAGCTTAGATCGGGAAGGGGAGACCCAGTACTTC. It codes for CASSLDREGETQYF.

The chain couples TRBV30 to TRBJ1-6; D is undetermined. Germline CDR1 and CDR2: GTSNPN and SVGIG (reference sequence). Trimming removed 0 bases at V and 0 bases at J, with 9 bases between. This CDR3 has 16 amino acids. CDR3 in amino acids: CAWSVTESSYNSPLHF. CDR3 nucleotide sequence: TGTGCCTGGAGTGTAACAGAGAGCTCCTATAATTCACCCCTCCACTTT. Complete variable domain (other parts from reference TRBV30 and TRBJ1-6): SQTIHQWPATLVQPVGSPLSLECTVEGTSNPNLYWYRQAAGRGLQLLFYSVGIGQISSEVPQNLSASRPQDRQFILSSKKLLLSDSGFYLCAWSVTESSYNSPLHFGNGTRLTVT.

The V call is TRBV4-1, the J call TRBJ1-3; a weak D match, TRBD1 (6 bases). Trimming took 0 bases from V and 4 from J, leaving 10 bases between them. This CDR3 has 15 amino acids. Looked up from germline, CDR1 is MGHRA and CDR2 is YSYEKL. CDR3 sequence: CASSQDTGWGNTIYF. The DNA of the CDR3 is TGCGCCAGCAGCCAAGATACAGGGTGGGGAAACACCATATATTTT.

DNA for the CDR3: TGTGCCAGCAGCAAAGACAGGGGGAAAGGGTTAGATACGCAGTATTTT. This codes for CASSKDRGKGLDTQYF. V gene TRBV7-8 combines with J gene TRBJ2-3; 9 bases are a match to TRBD1. This CDR3 has 16 amino acids. The V segment lost 5 bases and the J segment 5 bases; nucleotides outside the gene matches: 11. In germline, CDR1 is SGHVS, CDR2 FQNEAQ.

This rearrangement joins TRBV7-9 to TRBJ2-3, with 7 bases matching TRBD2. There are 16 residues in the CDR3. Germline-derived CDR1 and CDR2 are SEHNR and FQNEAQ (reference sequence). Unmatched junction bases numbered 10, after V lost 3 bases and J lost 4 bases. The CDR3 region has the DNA TGTGCCAGCAGCTTTTTTCCCGGCGGGAGTGCAGATACGCAGTATTTT. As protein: CASSFFPGGSADTQYF.

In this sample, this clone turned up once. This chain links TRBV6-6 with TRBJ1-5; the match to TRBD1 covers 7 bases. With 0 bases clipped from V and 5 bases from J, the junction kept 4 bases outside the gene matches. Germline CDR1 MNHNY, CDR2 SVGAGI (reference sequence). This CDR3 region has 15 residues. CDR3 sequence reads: CASSYSDRADQPQHF. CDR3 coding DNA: TGTGCCAGCAGTTACTCCGACAGGGCCGATCAGCCCCAGCATTTT.

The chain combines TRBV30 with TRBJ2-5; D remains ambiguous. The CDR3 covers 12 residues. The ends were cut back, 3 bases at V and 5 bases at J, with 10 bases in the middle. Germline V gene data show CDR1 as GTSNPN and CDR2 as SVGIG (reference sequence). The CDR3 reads CAWSTWGETQYF. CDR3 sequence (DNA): TGTGCCTGGAGCACGTGGGGTGAGACCCAGTACTTC.

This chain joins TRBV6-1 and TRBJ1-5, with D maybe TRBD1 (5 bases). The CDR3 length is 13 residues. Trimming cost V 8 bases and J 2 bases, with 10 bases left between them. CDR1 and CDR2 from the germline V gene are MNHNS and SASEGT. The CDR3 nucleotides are TGTGCCAGCCGGGACGGCCGCAATCAGCCCCAGCATTTT. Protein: CASRDGRNQPQHF.

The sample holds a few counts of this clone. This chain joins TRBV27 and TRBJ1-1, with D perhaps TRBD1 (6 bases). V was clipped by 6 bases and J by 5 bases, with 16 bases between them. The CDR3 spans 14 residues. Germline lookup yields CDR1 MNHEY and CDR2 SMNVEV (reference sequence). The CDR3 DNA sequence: TGTGCCAGCAGCAGGGGTCATCGCGAGACTGAAGCTTTCTTT. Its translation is CASSRGHRETEAFF.

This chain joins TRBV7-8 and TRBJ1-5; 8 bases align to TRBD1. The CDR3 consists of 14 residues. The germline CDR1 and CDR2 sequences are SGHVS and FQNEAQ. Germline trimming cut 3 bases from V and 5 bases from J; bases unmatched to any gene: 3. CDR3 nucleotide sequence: TGTGCCAGCAGCTTGGACAGGGTCCATCAGCCCCAGCATTTT. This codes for CASSLDRVHQPQHF.

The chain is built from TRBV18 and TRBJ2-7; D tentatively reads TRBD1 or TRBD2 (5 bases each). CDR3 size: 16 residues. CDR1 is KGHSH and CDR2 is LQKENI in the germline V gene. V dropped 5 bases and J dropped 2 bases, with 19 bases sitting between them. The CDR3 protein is CASSTTGPELTYEQYF. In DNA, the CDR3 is TGTGCCAGCTCAACCACGGGACCGGAACTTACCTACGAGCAGTACTTC.